This note documents a single T cell receptor (beta chain) sequence. Assay used: immunoSEQ multiplex PCR; TCRdb lists only in-frame clones, some missing. The sample carries approximately 8,800 clones, 75% to 85% recorded once. Germline lookup yields CDR1 SGHNT and CDR2 YENEEA. This CDR3 has 13 amino acids. V was trimmed by 1 base and J by 2 bases, leaving 4 bases between them. The data were obtained in a study of immune evolution from preneoplasia to lung adenocarcinoma. Study as a whole: HLA loss of heterozygosity: around 6.5% AIS, 15% MIA, about 31% ADC, none AAH.

The sample taken for sequencing was FFPE lung adenocarcinoma in situ tissue. This chain uses TRBV11-3 with TRBJ2-3, with D unclear. This TCR was recovered from a person between 65 and 79 years old with lung adenocarcinoma. CDR3 bases: TGTGCCAGCAGCTTAGGTTACACAGATACGCAGTATTTT. It is translated as CASSLGYTDTQYF.